These 19 T cell receptor beta chains share one sample of origin, sequenced in a study of blood T cell repertoires in COVID-19. The assay was immunoSEQ multiplex PCR, and TCRdb's table has in-frame clones only and misses some. Among some 130,000 clones listed, around 73% were seen once. Material: PBMCs or T cells enriched from blood (not recorded which). The receptors here all came from a woman aged 45-65 years who had recovered from COVID-19.

V usage is TRBV7-2 and J usage is TRBJ2-1; a possible D gene is TRBD2 (6 bases). Germline CDR1 reads SGHTA; CDR2 reads FQGNSA. V lost 5 bases to trimming and J lost 7 bases, with 15 bases between them. The CDR3 has 14 amino acids. The CDR3 region is CASSRDWNVNEQFF. DNA for the CDR3: TGTGCCAGCAGCCGGGACTGGAACGTTAATGAGCAGTTCTTC.

The chain employs TRBV7-9 and TRBJ2-5; D may be TRBD1 (6 bases). This CDR3 is built from 14 residues. V shed 4 bases and J shed 5 bases, with 14 bases lying between them. Looked up from germline, CDR1 is SEHNR and CDR2 is FQNEAQ (reference sequence). CDR3 nucleotides: TGTGCCAGCAGCTCGACAGGCCCGGGGGAGACCCAGTACTTC. This encodes CASSSTGPGETQYF.

This clone has only one observation. The V gene is TRBV7-2, the J gene TRBJ1-6, with D maybe TRBD1 (6 bases). Germline V lookup: CDR1 SGHTA, CDR2 FQGNSA. The CDR3 is made up of 14 amino acids. V gave up 2 bases and J gave up 6 bases, with 8 bases separating them. This CDR3 reads CASSLRQANSPLHF. For the CDR3, the DNA is TGTGCCAGCAGCTTACGACAGGCTAATTCACCCCTCCACTTT.

V gene TRBV2 combines with J gene TRBJ2-3, with 8 positions matching TRBD1. The V and J ends lost 6 bases and 0 bases, in that order; junction bases with no gene match: 8. Looked up from germline, CDR1 is SNHLY and CDR2 is FYNNEI. This CDR3 has 16 residues. For the CDR3, the DNA is TGTGCCAGCAGCCCCCTGGACAGGGATAGCACAGATACGCAGTATTTT. Translating it yields CASSPLDRDSTDTQYF.

The chain joins TRBV23-1 to TRBJ2-7, with D perhaps matching TRBD1 (5 bases). TRBV23-1 belongs to the ORF category, with a function that is uncertain. V dropped 0 bases and J dropped 2 bases, with 8 bases sitting between them. CDR3 length: 14 amino acids. CDR3 in amino acids: CASSQSGRPYEQYV. CDR3 nucleotides: TGCGCCAGCAGTCAATCGGGGCGTCCCTACGAGCAGTACGTC.

This chain uses TRBV10-1 with TRBJ1-1, with TRBD1 matching over 8 bases. The germline V gene has CDR1 WNHNN and CDR2 SYGVQD (reference sequence). Losses at the gene ends were 5 bases for V and 5 bases for J; bases not matched to a gene: 4. The CDR3 spans 13 residues. The CDR3 here is CASSSTGGTEAFF. The CDR3 nucleotides are TGCGCCAGCAGTTCCACAGGGGGTACTGAAGCTTTCTTT.

V is TRBV10-3 and J is TRBJ1-3; no clear D. Trimming left V 6 bases short and J 0 bases short, with 9 bases between. CDR1 and CDR2 from the germline V gene are ENHRY and SYGVKD. The CDR3 runs 14 residues. The CDR3 sequence: CAISPTASGNTIYF. DNA for the CDR3: TGTGCCATCAGCCCTACAGCCTCTGGAAACACCATATATTTT.

The chain has TRBV27 and TRBJ1-2; tentatively, D is TRBD1 (6 bases). Per the germline V gene, CDR1 is MNHEY and CDR2 is SMNVEV (reference sequence). CDR3 length equals 15 residues. The V end was cut by 4 bases, the J end by 7 bases, with 19 bases between. For the CDR3, the DNA is TGTGCCAGCAGTTATGGCCGGGGGGGGCTCGGTGGCTACACCTTC. Encoded protein: CASSYGRGGLGGYTF.

A few counts support this clone. The identical CDR3 is also encoded by other nucleotide sequences in the sample. The V call is TRBV5-1, the J call TRBJ1-1, with D possibly TRBD1 on 5 matching bases. The V and J ends lost 1 base and 5 bases respectively, with 9 bases between them. CDR3 length: 13 amino acids. Germline V lookup: CDR1 SGHRS, CDR2 YFSETQ. CDR3 nucleotides: TGCGCCAGCAGCTTGTTGGGGGGAACTGAAGCTTTCTTT. It is translated as CASSLLGGTEAFF. The full variable domain, completed using reference TRBV5-1 and TRBJ1-1, is KAGVTQTPRYLIKTRGQQVTLSCSPISGHRSVSWYQQTPGQGLQFLFEYFSETQRNKGNFPGRFSGRQFSNSRSEMNVSTLELGDSALYLCASSLLGGTEAFFGQGTRLTVV.

The chain couples TRBV19 to TRBJ1-2, with 7 bases matching TRBD1. The CDR3 has 15 residues. Germline loops: CDR1 LNHDA, CDR2 SQIVND (reference sequence). With 3 bases clipped from V and 4 bases from J, the junction kept 8 bases outside the gene matches. CDR3 sequence: CASSMGPGGSYGYTF. The CDR3 bases are TGTGCCAGTAGTATGGGCCCAGGGGGTTCCTATGGCTACACCTTC.

This sequence joins TRBV6-1 and TRBJ2-7, with 7 bases aligning to TRBD2. CDR3 length: 13 amino acids. V shed 1 base, J shed 5 bases, and the junction held 2 bases outside the gene matches. The V gene's germline CDR1 is MNHNS and CDR2 SASEGT. DNA for the CDR3: TGTGCCAGCAGTGAAGGGGGGAGGGACGAGCAGTACGTC. Translating gives CASSEGGRDEQYV.

This clone has a handful of counts. The chain carries TRBV3-1 (or the pseudogene TRBV3-2) and TRBJ1-1; no clear D. Per the germline V gene, CDR1 is LGHDT and CDR2 is YNNKEL (reference sequence). The V end was cut by 1 base, the J end by 1 base, with 7 bases between. This CDR3 spans 14 amino acids. The CDR3 protein is CASSQGYKNTEAFF. CDR3 in DNA: TGTGCCAGCAGCCAAGGATACAAGAACACTGAAGCTTTCTTT.

The table lists this clone with a count of one. V is TRBV5-1 and J is TRBJ2-7; D gene unclear. This CDR3 region has 15 residues. Germline V lookup: CDR1 SGHRS, CDR2 YFSETQ. The V end lost 1 base, the J end lost 0 bases, and 11 bases lay between the germline ends. DNA for the CDR3: TGCGCCAGCAGCTTGAGCGACGCCTACTCCTACGAGCAGTACTTC. This translates into CASSLSDAYSYEQYF. Together with reference TRBV5-1 and TRBJ2-7, the CDR3 gives the full variable domain: KAGVTQTPRYLIKTRGQQVTLSCSPISGHRSVSWYQQTPGQGLQFLFEYFSETQRNKGNFPGRFSGRQFSNSRSEMNVSTLELGDSALYLCASSLSDAYSYEQYFGPGTRLTVT.

V gene TRBV7-3 combines with J gene TRBJ2-6, with TRBD1 identical over 9 bases. From germline, CDR1 is SGHTA and CDR2 FQGTGA. Losses at the gene ends were 0 bases for V and 2 bases for J; bases not matched to a gene: 11. The CDR3 loop spans 20 amino acids. CDR3 DNA sequence: TGTGCCAGCAGCTTAACGGCGCGGACAGGGGTTATGGCTGGGGCCAACGTCCTGACTTTC. This translates into CASSLTARTGVMAGANVLTF.

The genes are TRBV11-2 and TRBJ1-2; unclear D gene. This CDR3 has 15 residues. The germline V gene encodes CDR1 SGHAT and CDR2 FQNNGV. V was shortened by 6 bases and J by 7 bases, with 21 bases between the two germline ends. The CDR3 loop reads CASSTKDSRWSGYTF. CDR3 coding DNA: TGTGCCAGCAGTACAAAGGACTCACGGTGGTCTGGCTACACCTTC.

This clone was recorded only once. The rearrangement joins TRBV6-5 to TRBJ1-1; no clear D. CDR1 and CDR2 from the germline V gene are MNHEY and SVGAGI. The ends were cut back, 9 bases at V and 3 bases at J, with 14 bases in the middle. This CDR3 comprises 13 residues. DNA for the CDR3: TGTGCCAGTCTCTCCCCCCAGTACACTGAAGCTTTCTTT. Translating it yields CASLSPQYTEAFF.

The gene calls are TRBV2 and TRBJ1-5; 7 bases match TRBD1. CDR1 and CDR2 (germline): SNHLY, FYNNEI. CDR3 length: 15 amino acids. J gave up 7 bases and V 6 bases, and 12 bases lay outside the gene matches. The CDR3 sequence is CASSQGRTGEQPQHF. CDR3 nucleotides: TGTGCCAGCAGCCAAGGGCGGACAGGCGAACAGCCCCAGCATTTT. The complete variable domain, with remaining parts taken from reference TRBV2 and TRBJ1-5, reads EPEVTQTPSHQVTQMGQEVILRCVPISNHLYFYWYRQILGQKVEFLVSFYNNEISEKSEIFDDQFSVERPDGSNFTLKIRSTKLEDSAMYFCASSQGRTGEQPQHFGDGTRLSIL.

The chain has TRBV15 and TRBJ2-5; 7 positions agree with TRBD1. Germline trimming cut 1 base from V and 2 bases from J; bases unmatched to any gene: 10. Germline-derived CDR1 and CDR2 are LNHNV and YYDKDF (reference sequence). The CDR3 has 17 residues. The CDR3 DNA follows: TGTGCCACCAGCAGAGCTAGGGGGCAGAGGGTTCAAGAGACCCAGTACTTC. This sequence encodes CATSRARGQRVQETQYF.

The count of this clone is one. The V call is TRBV6-5, the J call TRBJ2-1, with D uncertain. Germline CDR1 reads MNHEY; CDR2 reads SVGAGI. V dropped 7 bases and J dropped 0 bases, with 13 bases sitting between them. This CDR3 is built from 15 residues. CDR3 sequence (DNA): TGTGCCAGCACCCTGACTGCACACTCCTACAATGAGCAGTTCTTC. It yields the protein CASTLTAHSYNEQFF.